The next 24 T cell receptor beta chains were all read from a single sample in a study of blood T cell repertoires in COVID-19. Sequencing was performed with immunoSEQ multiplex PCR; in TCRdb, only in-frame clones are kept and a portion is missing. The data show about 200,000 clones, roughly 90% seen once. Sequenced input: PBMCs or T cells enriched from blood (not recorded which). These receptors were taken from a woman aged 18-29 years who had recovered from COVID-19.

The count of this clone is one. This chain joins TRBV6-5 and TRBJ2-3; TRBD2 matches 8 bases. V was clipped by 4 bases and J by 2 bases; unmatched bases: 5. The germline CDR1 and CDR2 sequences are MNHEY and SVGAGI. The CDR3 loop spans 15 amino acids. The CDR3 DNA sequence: TGTGCCAGCAGTTTCGGGGGGGGTCCCACAGATACGCAGTATTTT. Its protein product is CASSFGGGPTDTQYF.

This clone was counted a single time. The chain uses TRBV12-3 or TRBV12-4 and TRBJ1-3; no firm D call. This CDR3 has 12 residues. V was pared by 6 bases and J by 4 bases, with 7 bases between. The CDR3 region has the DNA TGTGCCAGCAGACTAGTCGGAAACACCATATATTTT. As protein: CASRLVGNTIYF.

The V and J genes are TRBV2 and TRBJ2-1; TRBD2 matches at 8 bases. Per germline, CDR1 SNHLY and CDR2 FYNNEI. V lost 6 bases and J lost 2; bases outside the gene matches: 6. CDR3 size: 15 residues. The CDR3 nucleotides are TGTGCCAGCAGGGAGCGGGGGAGAACCTACAATGAGCAGTTCTTC. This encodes CASRERGRTYNEQFF.

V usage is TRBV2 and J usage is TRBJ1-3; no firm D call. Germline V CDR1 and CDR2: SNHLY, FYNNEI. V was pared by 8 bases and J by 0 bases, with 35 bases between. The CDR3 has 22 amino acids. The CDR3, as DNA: TGTGCCAGCCGTTCTGGGGAGGGTCGGGGTCTTCGGTCGGGCCACTCTGGAAACACCATATATTTT. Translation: CASRSGEGRGLRSGHSGNTIYF.

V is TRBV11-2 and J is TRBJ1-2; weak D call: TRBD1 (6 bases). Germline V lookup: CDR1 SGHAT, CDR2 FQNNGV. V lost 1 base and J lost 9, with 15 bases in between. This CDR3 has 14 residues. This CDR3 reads CASSLATGLASYTF. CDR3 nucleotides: TGTGCCAGCAGCTTAGCGACAGGCCTTGCGAGCTACACCTTC.

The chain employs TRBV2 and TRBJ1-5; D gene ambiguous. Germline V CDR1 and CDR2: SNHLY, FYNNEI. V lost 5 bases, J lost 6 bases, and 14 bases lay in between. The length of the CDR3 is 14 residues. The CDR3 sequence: CASSIRQAGQPQHF. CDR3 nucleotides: TGTGCCAGCAGTATTAGGCAAGCGGGTCAGCCCCAGCATTTT.

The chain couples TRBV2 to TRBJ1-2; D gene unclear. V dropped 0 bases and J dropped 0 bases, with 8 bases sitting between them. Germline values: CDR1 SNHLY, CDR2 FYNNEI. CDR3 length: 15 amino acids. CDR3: CASSEARVANYGYTF. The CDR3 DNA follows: TGTGCCAGCAGTGAAGCGAGAGTCGCTAACTATGGCTACACCTTC.

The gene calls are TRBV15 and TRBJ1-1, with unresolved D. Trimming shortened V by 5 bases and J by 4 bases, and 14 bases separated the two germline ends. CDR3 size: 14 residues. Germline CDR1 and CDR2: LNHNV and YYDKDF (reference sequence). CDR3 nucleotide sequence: TGTGCCACCAGCTACCGGACCCGGGGCACTGAAGCTTTCTTT. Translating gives CATSYRTRGTEAFF.

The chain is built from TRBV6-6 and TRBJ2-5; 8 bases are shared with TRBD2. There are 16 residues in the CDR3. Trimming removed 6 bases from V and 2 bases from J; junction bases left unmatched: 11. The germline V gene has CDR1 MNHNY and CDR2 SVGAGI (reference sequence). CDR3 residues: CASRATSRGGQETQYF. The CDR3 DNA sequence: TGTGCCAGCAGAGCCACCTCCCGCGGGGGGCAAGAGACCCAGTACTTC.

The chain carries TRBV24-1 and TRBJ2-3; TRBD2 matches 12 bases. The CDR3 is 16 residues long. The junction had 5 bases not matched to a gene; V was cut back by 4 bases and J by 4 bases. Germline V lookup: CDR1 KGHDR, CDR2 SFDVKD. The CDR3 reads CATSDPTSGGSDTQYF. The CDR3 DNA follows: TGTGCCACCAGTGACCCGACTAGCGGGGGCTCAGATACGCAGTATTTT.

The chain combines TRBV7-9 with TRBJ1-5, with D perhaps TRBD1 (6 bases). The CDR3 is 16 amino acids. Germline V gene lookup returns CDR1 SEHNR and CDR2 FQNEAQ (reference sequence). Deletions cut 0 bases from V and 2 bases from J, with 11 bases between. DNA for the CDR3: TGTGCCAGCAGCTTAGCGGGTGCAGGGGGCAATCAGCCCCAGCATTTT. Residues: CASSLAGAGGNQPQHF.

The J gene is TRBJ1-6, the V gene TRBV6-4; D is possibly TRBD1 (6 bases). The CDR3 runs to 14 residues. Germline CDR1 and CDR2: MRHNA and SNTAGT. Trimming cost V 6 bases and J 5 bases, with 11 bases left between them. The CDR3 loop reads CASRRQEDNSPLHF. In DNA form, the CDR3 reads TGTGCCAGCAGGCGACAGGAAGATAATTCACCCCTCCACTTT.

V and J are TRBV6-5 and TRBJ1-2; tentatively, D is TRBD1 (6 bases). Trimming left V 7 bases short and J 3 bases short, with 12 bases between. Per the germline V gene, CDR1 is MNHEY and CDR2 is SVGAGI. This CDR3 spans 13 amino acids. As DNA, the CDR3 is TGTGCCAGCATAGGGGGTGCGGACTATGGCTACACCTTC. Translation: CASIGGADYGYTF.

The CDR3 sequence: CASRYQGTGPPYEQYF. The CDR3 DNA is TGTGCCAGCAGATACCAAGGGACAGGCCCTCCTTACGAGCAGTACTTC. The chain employs TRBV28 and TRBJ2-7, with 8 bases lining up with TRBD1. The junction had 14 bases not matched to a gene; V was cut back by 6 bases and J by 4 bases. The CDR3 contains 16 residues. Germline CDR1 reads MDHEN; CDR2 reads SYDVKM.

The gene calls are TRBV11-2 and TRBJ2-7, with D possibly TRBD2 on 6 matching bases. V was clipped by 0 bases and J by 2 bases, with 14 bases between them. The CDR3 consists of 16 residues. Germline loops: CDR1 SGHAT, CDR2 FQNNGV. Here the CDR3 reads CASSLDPRDSAYEQYF. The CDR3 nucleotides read TGTGCCAGCAGCTTAGACCCCCGGGACTCCGCCTACGAGCAGTACTTC.

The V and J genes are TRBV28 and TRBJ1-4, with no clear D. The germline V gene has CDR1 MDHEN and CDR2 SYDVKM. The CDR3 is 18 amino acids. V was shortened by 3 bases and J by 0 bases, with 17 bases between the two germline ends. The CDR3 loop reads CASSLELLNSPTNEKLFF. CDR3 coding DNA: TGTGCCAGCAGTTTGGAGCTGTTAAACTCCCCAACTAATGAAAAACTGTTTTTT.

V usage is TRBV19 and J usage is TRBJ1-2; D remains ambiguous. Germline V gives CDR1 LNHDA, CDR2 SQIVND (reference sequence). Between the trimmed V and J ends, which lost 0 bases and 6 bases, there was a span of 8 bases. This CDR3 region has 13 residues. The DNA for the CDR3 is TGTGCCAGTAGTATAGATCTAGGAGATGGCTACACCTTC. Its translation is CASSIDLGDGYTF.

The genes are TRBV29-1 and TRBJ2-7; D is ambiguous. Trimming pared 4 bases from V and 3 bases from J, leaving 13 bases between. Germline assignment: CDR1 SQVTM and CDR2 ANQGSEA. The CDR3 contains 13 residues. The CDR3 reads CSVVIPANYEQYF. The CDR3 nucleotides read TGCAGCGTTGTTATCCCAGCGAACTACGAGCAGTACTTC.

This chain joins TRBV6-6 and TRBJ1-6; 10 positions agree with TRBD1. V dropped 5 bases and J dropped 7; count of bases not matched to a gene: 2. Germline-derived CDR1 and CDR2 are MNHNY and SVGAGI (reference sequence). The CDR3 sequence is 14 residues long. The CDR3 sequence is CASSTTGGNSPLHF. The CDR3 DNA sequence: TGTGCCAGCAGTACGACAGGGGGCAATTCACCCCTCCACTTT.

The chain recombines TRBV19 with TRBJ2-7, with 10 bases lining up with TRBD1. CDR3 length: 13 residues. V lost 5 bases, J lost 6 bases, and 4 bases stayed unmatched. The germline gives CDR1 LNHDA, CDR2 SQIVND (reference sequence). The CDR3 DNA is TGTGCCAGTAGTGGCGGGACAGGGGTCGAGCAGTACTTC. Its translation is CASSGGTGVEQYF.

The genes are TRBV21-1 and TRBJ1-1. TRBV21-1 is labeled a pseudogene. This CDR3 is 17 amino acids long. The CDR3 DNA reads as TGTGCCAGCAGCAAAGCGCTCGTGACCGACCAGAGGACTGAAGCTTTCTTT. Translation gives CASSKALVTDQRTEAFF.

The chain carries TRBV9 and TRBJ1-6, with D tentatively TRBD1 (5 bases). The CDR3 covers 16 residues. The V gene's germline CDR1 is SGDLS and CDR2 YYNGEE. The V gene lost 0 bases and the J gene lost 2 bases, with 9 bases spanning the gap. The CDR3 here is CASSVGPGTYNSPLHF. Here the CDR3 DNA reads TGTGCCAGCAGCGTAGGCCCAGGGACCTATAATTCACCCCTCCACTTT.

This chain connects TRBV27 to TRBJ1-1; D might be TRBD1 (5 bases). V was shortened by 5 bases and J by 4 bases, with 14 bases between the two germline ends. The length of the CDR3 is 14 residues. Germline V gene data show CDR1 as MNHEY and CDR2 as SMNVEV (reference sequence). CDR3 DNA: TGTGCCAGCAGTCCAACGGGTAGGGGCACTGAAGCTTTCTTT. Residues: CASSPTGRGTEAFF.

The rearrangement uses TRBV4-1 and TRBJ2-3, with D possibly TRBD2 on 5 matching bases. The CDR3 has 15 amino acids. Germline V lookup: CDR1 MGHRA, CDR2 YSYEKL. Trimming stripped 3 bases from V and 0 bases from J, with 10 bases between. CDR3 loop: CASSHLLGSTDTQYF. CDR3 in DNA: TGCGCCAGCAGCCACCTACTAGGTAGCACAGATACGCAGTATTTT.